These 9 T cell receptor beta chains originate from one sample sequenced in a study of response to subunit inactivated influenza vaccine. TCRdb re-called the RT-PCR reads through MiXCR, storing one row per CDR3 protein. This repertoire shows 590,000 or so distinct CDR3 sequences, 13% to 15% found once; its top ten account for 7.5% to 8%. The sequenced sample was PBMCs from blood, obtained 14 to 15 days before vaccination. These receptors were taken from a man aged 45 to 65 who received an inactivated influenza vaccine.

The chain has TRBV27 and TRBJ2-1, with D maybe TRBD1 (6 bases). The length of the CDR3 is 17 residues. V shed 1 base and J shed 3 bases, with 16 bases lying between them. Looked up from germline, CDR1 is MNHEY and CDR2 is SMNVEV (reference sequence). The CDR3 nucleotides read TGTGCCAGCAGTTTATATTCCATGCAGGGGCTCTACAATGAGCAGTTCTTC. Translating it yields CASSLYSMQGLYNEQFF.

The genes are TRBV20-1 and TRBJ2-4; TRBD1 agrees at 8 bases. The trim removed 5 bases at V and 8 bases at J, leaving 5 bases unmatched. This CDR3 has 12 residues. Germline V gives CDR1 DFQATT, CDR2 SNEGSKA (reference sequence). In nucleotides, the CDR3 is TGCAGTGCTGCGGACAGGGAGGACATTCAGTACTTC. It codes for CSAADREDIQYF.

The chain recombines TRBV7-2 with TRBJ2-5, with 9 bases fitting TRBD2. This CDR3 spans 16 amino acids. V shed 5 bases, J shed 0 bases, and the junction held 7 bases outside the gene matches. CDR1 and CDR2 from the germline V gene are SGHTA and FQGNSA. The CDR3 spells CASSPGTSSYQETQYF. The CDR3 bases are TGTGCCAGCAGCCCCGGGACTAGCAGTTACCAAGAGACCCAGTACTTC.

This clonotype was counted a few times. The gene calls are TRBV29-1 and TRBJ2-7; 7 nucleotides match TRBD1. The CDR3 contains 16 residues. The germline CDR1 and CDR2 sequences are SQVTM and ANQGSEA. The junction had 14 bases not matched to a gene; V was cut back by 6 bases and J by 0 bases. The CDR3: CSVAGTVSKSSYEQYF. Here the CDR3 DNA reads TGCAGCGTAGCCGGGACAGTATCCAAGAGCTCCTACGAGCAGTACTTC.

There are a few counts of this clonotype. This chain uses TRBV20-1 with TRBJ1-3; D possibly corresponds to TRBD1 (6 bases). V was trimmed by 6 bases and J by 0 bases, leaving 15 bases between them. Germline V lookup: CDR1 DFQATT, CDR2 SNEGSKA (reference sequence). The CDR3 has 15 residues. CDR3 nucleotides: TGCAGTGCCAGCCCGGACAGCGTCTCTGGAAACACCATATATTTT. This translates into CSASPDSVSGNTIYF.

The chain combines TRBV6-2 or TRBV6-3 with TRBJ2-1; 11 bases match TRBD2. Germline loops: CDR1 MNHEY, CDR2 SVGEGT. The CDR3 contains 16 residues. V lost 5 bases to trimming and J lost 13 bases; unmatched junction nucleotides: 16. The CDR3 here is CASSRTGTSGARDQFF. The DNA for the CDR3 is TGTGCCAGCAGTAGAACCGGGACTAGCGGAGCCCGGGACCAGTTCTTC.

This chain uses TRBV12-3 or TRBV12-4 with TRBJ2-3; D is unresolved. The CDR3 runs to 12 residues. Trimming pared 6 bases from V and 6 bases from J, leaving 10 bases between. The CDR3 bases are TGTGCCAGCAGCCTATTCGTGGATACGCAGTATTTT. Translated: CASSLFVDTQYF.

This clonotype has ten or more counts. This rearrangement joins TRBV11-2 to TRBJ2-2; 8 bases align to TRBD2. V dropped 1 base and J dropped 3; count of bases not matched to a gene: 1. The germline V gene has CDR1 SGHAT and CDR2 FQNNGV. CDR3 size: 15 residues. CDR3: CASSLGTSYTGELFF. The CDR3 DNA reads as TGTGCCAGCAGCTTAGGGACTAGCTACACCGGGGAGCTGTTTTTT. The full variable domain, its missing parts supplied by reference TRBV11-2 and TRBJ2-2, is EAGVAQSPRYKIIEKRQSVAFWCNPISGHATLYWYQQILGQGPKLLIQFQNNGVVDDSQLPKDRFSAERLKGVDSTLKIQPAKLEDSAVYLCASSLGTSYTGELFFGEGSRLTVL.

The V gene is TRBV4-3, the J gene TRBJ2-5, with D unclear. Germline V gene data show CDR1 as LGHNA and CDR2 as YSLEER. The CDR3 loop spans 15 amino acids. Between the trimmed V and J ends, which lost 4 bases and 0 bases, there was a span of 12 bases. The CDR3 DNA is TGCGCCAGCAGCCCAGCACGGCGGCACCAAGAGACCCAGTACTTC. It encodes CASSPARRHQETQYF.